The 4 T cell receptor beta chains below come from one sample, sequenced in a study of T cells after posttransplantation cyclophosphamide. The naive gate required viable CD3+CD4+ or CD3+CD8+ cells with CCR7+CD45RA+CD45RO-CD95-CD27+CD28+ phenotype. Sequenced by immunoSEQ multiplex PCR; TCRdb stores in-frame clones only, minus some. The sample holds 10,000 or so clones, 95% to 98% seen once. Sequenced material: naive CD4+ T cells sorted from PBMCs. These receptors originate from a woman aged 60-75 years in good health, CMV-negative, and a related stem cell transplant donor.

V is TRBV6-1 and J is TRBJ1-2; possibly TRBD1 for D (6 bases). Trimming took 1 base from V and 3 from J, leaving 9 bases between them. CDR3 length equals 14 residues. Germline CDR1 reads MNHNS; CDR2 reads SASEGT. CDR3 sequence: CASSEVGQHYGYTF. The CDR3 region has the DNA TGTGCCAGCAGTGAAGTCGGACAGCACTATGGCTACACCTTC.

CDR3 residues: CAISGRHEQYF. CDR3 bases: TGTGCCATCTCAGGGCGCCACGAGCAGTACTTC. J is TRBJ2-7 and V is TRBV28; a weak D match, TRBD1 (5 bases). V was trimmed by 10 bases and J by 5 bases, leaving 12 bases between them. The CDR3 consists of 11 residues. CDR1 MDHEN and CDR2 SYDVKM come from the germline V gene. The full variable domain, completed using reference TRBV28 and TRBJ2-7, is DVKVTQSSRYLVKRTGEKVFLECVQDMDHENMFWYRQDPGLGLRLIYFSYDVKMKEKGDIPEGYSVSREKKERFSLILESASTNQTSMYLCAISGRHEQYFGPGTRLTVT.

The chain employs TRBV2 and TRBJ2-5; TRBD2 is a possible D gene (7 bases). The CDR3 spans 13 residues. The germline V gene encodes CDR1 SNHLY and CDR2 FYNNEI. Trimming shortened V by 4 bases and J by 4 bases, and 10 bases separated the two germline ends. The CDR3 DNA sequence: TGTGCCAGCAGTGCCGGGGGGCTAGAGACCCAGTACTTC. Translating gives CASSAGGLETQYF.

The gene calls are TRBV6-1 and TRBJ1-6; 9 positions match TRBD1. The length of the CDR3 is 17 residues. The germline CDR1 and CDR2 sequences are MNHNS and SASEGT. V lost 4 bases, J lost 7 bases, and 11 bases stayed unmatched. CDR3 bases: TGTGCCAGCAGTGCGCCCGTTACAGGGGGCGTAAATTCACCCCTCCACTTT. It is translated as CASSAPVTGGVNSPLHF.